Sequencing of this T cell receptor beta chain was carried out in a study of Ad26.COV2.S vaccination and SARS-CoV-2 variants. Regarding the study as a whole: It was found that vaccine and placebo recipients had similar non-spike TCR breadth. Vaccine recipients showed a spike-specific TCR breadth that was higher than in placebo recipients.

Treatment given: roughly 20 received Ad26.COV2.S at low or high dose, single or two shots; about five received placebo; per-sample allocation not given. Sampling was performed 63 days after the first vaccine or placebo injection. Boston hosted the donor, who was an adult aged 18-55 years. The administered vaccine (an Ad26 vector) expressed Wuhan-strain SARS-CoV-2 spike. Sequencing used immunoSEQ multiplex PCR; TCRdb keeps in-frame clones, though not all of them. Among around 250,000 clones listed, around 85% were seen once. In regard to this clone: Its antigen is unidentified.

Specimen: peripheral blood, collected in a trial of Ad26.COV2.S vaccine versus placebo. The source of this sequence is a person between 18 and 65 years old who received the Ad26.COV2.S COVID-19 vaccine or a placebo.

CDR3 amino acids: CASSRGQVLSNQPQHF. CDR3 DNA: TGTGCCAGCAGCCGGGGACAGGTTTTAAGCAATCAGCCCCAGCATTTT. The gene calls are TRBV5-8 and TRBJ1-5; TRBD1 agrees at 8 bases. CDR3 length equals 16 residues. Looked up from germline, CDR1 is SGHTS and CDR2 is YDEGEE. With V trimmed by 4 bases and J by 1 base, 7 bases remained unmatched.